These 5 T cell receptor beta chains came from one sample sequenced in a study of T cell repertoires in cytomegalovirus infection. Using its own MiXCR run on the reads, TCRdb lists one record per CDR3 protein. The data show 170,000 or so distinct CDR3 sequences, roughly a sixth seen once. The specimen sequenced was CD8+ T cells from PBMCs. These receptors were taken from a human donor in good health (CMV status not recorded). Some clones in this sample may be carry-over from other donors' samples.

This clonotype was found a few times. The CDR3 region is CASSLTGESNIQYF. In DNA form, the CDR3 reads TGTGCCAGCAGCTTAACAGGGGAGTCGAACATTCAGTACTTC. The V call is TRBV9, the J call TRBJ2-4; the match to TRBD1 covers 7 bases. This CDR3 is built from 14 residues. V lost 4 bases to trimming and J lost 7 bases; unmatched junction nucleotides: 8. Germline CDR1 and CDR2: SGDLS and YYNGEE.

This clonotype was detected only once. J is TRBJ2-1 and V is TRBV7-6, with D possibly matching TRBD2 (7 bases). CDR1 and CDR2 (germline): SGHVS, FNYEAQ. Trimming removed 6 bases from V and 8 bases from J, with 26 bases in between. The CDR3 is made up of 17 amino acids. This CDR3 reads CASRWGPGGGPSYEQFF. The CDR3 coding sequence is TGTGCCAGCAGATGGGGACCTGGCGGGGGCCCTTCGTATGAGCAGTTCTTC.

The chain recombines TRBV10-1 with TRBJ1-6, with D tentatively TRBD1 (6 bases). Germline CDR1 reads WNHNN; CDR2 reads SYGVQD (reference sequence). The CDR3 extends over 15 amino acids. V lost 1 base, J lost 7 bases, and 11 bases lay in between. The CDR3, as DNA: TGCGCCAGCAGTGAGTACAGGGCTACGAATTCACCCCTCCACTTT. It specifies CASSEYRATNSPLHF.

The table lists this clonotype with a few counts. The chain couples TRBV27 to TRBJ2-1; 8 nucleotides match TRBD2. This CDR3 has 15 amino acids. The germline CDR1 and CDR2 sequences are MNHEY and SMNVEV (reference sequence). J gave up 8 bases and V 2 bases, and 8 bases lay outside the gene matches. CDR3 protein: CASSLELAVIYEQFF. CDR3 in DNA: TGTGCCAGCAGTTTAGAACTAGCGGTTATTTATGAGCAGTTCTTC.

The chain couples TRBV20-1 to TRBJ1-1; TRBD1 agrees at 8 bases. Looked up from germline, CDR1 is DFQATT and CDR2 is SNEGSKA (reference sequence). J lost 5 bases, V lost 0 bases, and 2 bases had no gene match. The CDR3 is 13 residues long. The CDR3 spells CSARDRGRTEAFF. CDR3 nucleotide sequence: TGCAGTGCTAGAGACAGGGGGCGGACTGAAGCTTTCTTT.